The 23 T cell receptor beta chains below come from one sample, sequenced in a study of Tregs in tolerant kidney transplant recipients. Generated by immunoSEQ multiplex PCR, the TCRdb table keeps only in-frame clones and is missing some. Found here are 74,000 or so clones, roughly nine tenths of them singletons; the top ten hold about 1.6%. Mixed chimerism was transient after nonmyeloablative marrow transplants from related graft donors. The specimen was CD4+ T cells from blood (PBMCs), collected 24 months after the transplant. The receptors originated from a human patient who received a combined kidney and bone marrow transplant. A subset of T cells may come from the graft donor.

This chain joins TRBV5-6 and TRBJ2-1, with 9 bases fitting TRBD2. Germline CDR1 and CDR2: SGHDT and YYEEEE. The CDR3 consists of 15 residues. V shed 0 bases and J 5 bases; nucleotides not matched to a gene: 3. CDR3: CASSLEPSGDNEQFF. The CDR3 nucleotides are TGTGCCAGCAGCTTGGAGCCTAGCGGGGACAATGAGCAGTTCTTC.

A few counts support this clone. The chain links TRBV15 to TRBJ1-4, with TRBD1 identical over 9 bases. The CDR3 sequence is 16 residues long. CDR1 LNHNV and CDR2 YYDKDF come from the germline V gene (reference sequence). Unmatched junction bases numbered 7, after V lost 2 bases and J lost 6 bases. DNA for the CDR3: TGTGCCACCAGCAGACTCCGGACAGGGGAATATGAAAAACTGTTTTTT. Its protein is CATSRLRTGEYEKLFF.

About this clone itself: A junction end diverges from the germline sequence, so it may reflect a read error. V usage is TRBV7-9 and J usage is TRBJ2-7; the D is unclear. The CDR3 is made up of 15 amino acids. Germline values: CDR1 SEHNR, CDR2 FQNEAQ (reference sequence). The CDR3 DNA reads TGTGCCAGCAGCTCCCTGCCTCTTAGCACCCACGAGCAGTGCTTC. Amino acid sequence: CASSSLPLSTHEQCF.

The chain uses TRBV21-1 and TRBJ2-3; TRBD1, the D gene given by the table, was not confirmed from the DNA. TRBV21-1 is recorded as a pseudogene. This CDR3 has 17 residues. CDR3 coding DNA: TGTGCCAGCAGCAAAGGACAGGGGGCGCGTATGGCAGATACGCAGTATTTT. Residues: CASSKGQGARMADTQYF.

The genes are TRBV6-1 and TRBJ1-5; 10 bases match TRBD1. CDR1 and CDR2 (germline): MNHNS, SASEGT. This CDR3 contains 15 residues. J was trimmed by 5 bases and V by 5 bases; bases with no gene match: 6. The CDR3 reads CASSRQGALDQPQHF. CDR3 coding DNA: TGTGCCAGCAGTCGACAGGGGGCCCTCGATCAGCCCCAGCATTTT.

The chain joins TRBV7-2 to TRBJ2-7, with D possibly TRBD1 on 6 matching bases. Germline assignment: CDR1 SGHTA and CDR2 FQGNSA. Trimming took off 1 base at V and 1 base at J, with 11 bases between the two ends. The CDR3 sequence is 15 residues long. CDR3 nucleotide sequence: TGTGCCAGCAGCTTAGGGGTTAGGGGGTCCTACGAGCAGTACTTC. This gives the protein CASSLGVRGSYEQYF.

In its sample, this clone was seen once. The rearrangement links TRBV25-1 to TRBJ2-5; D is unresolved. The CDR3 extends over 16 amino acids. The germline CDR1 and CDR2 sequences are MGHDK and SYGVNS. V was trimmed by 1 base and J by 5 bases, leaving 17 bases between them. The CDR3 DNA is TGTGCCAGCAGTGAATTTACGGCACGGGTGTGGGAGACCCAGTACTTC. Translating gives CASSEFTARVWETQYF.

The chain carries TRBV6-1 and TRBJ1-2; 8 bases line up with TRBD1. The CDR3 has 13 residues. Per germline, CDR1 MNHNS and CDR2 SASEGT. Unmatched junction bases numbered 7, after V lost 5 bases and J lost 8 bases. The CDR3 DNA sequence: TGTGCCAGCAGTCACAGGACAGGGACCGGCTACACCTTC. It specifies CASSHRTGTGYTF.

The gene calls are TRBV10-3 and TRBJ2-3; 10 bases fit TRBD2. V lost 6 bases, J lost 2 bases, and 8 bases stayed unmatched. The CDR3 totals 16 residues. CDR1 and CDR2 (germline): ENHRY, SYGVKD. Here the CDR3 DNA reads TGTGCCATCAGCTCCACACTAGCGGGGAACACAGATACGCAGTATTTT. Its translation: CAISSTLAGNTDTQYF.

This chain links TRBV4-2 with TRBJ2-6, with TRBD1 identical over 8 bases. J was trimmed by 2 bases and V by 1 base; bases with no gene match: 4. CDR3 size: 17 residues. Germline CDR1 reads LGHNA; CDR2 reads YNFKEQ. The DNA of the CDR3 is TGTGCCAGCAGCCAAGGACAGGGGAGGACTGGGGCCAACGTCCTGACTTTC. It codes for CASSQGQGRTGANVLTF.

V usage is TRBV7-9 and J usage is TRBJ1-2; D unresolved. Germline V gene lookup returns CDR1 SEHNR and CDR2 FQNEAQ (reference sequence). This CDR3 has 13 amino acids. The ends were cut back, 3 bases at V and 1 base at J, with 6 bases in the middle. The CDR3 spells CASSFTVNYGYTF. CDR3 in DNA: TGTGCCAGCAGCTTTACAGTTAACTATGGCTACACCTTC.

Notes on this clone: Relative to the germline gene, one junction end is altered; a read error may explain this. V and J are TRBV18 and TRBJ2-2, with 8 bases identical to TRBD2. This CDR3 region has 17 residues. Germline V gene data show CDR1 as KGHSH and CDR2 as LQKENI. CDR3 loop: CASSPLRGGLNTGELFF. DNA of the CDR3: TGTGCCAGCTCGCCACTACGGGGGGGATTGAACACCGGGGAGCTGTTTTTT. Filled out from reference TRBV18 and TRBJ2-2, the complete variable domain reads NAGVMQNPRHLVRRRGQEARLRCSPMKGHSHVYWYRQLPEEGLKFMVYLQKENIIDESGMPKERFSAEFPKEGPSILRIQQVVRGDSAAYFCASSPLRGGLNTGELFFGEGSRLTVL.

This clone was seen once. V and J are TRBV6-1 and TRBJ2-5; possibly TRBD2 for D (6 bases). The closer fit of TRBJ2-7 to the DNA end suggests the J call may be wrong. CDR1 and CDR2 (germline): MNHNS, SASEGT. This CDR3 has 14 amino acids. CDR3 protein: CASSDRGGGYEQYF. The DNA for the CDR3 is TGTGCCAGCAGTGATAGGGGAGGAGGCTACGAGCAGTACTTC.

This clone was counted between two and nine times. The chain employs TRBV15 and TRBJ2-5; D may be TRBD2 (6 bases). V was trimmed by 7 bases and J by 1 base, leaving 10 bases between them. This CDR3 is built from 13 residues. Germline V lookup: CDR1 LNHNV, CDR2 YYDKDF (reference sequence). CDR3 bases: TGTGCCACCAACTCGGGACTCCAAGAGACCCAGTACTTC. Translating gives CATNSGLQETQYF.

The V gene is TRBV9, the J gene TRBJ2-7; TRBD2 might be the D (6 bases). This CDR3 has 18 amino acids. Per the germline V gene, CDR1 is SGDLS and CDR2 is YYNGEE. Trimming took 0 bases from V and 6 from J, leaving 25 bases between them. The CDR3 spells CASSVAAGPPHVPLEQYF. Here the CDR3 DNA reads TGTGCCAGCAGCGTAGCCGCGGGACCCCCACATGTACCTCTCGAGCAGTACTTC.

Here the CDR3 reads CAWSVAGEGTQYF. CDR3 in DNA: TGTGCCTGGAGTGTAGCGGGAGAGGGGACCCAGTACTTC. The chain is built from TRBV30 and TRBJ2-5; 8 bases are shared with TRBD2. The CDR3 loop spans 13 amino acids. Looked up from germline, CDR1 is GTSNPN and CDR2 is SVGIG (reference sequence). The J segment lost 7 bases and the V segment lost 0 bases, leaving 4 bases of the junction unmatched.

The CDR3 protein is CASSGWGQGGGYTF. CDR3 nucleotide sequence: TGTGCCAGCAGTGGCTGGGGACAGGGTGGAGGCTACACCTTC. The chain employs TRBV2 and TRBJ1-2; 9 bases are a match to TRBD1. The junction had 8 bases not matched to a gene; V was cut back by 4 bases and J by 8 bases. Germline assignment: CDR1 SNHLY and CDR2 FYNNEI. This CDR3 has 14 amino acids.

The chain employs TRBV28 and TRBJ2-7, with TRBD2 as a possible D gene (7 bases). Trimming removed 2 bases at V and 7 bases at J, with 15 bases between. Germline lookup yields CDR1 MDHEN and CDR2 SYDVKM. The length of the CDR3 is 14 residues. CDR3 sequence (DNA): TGTGCCAGCAGTTTAGCGGGGGCGCAGGGAGAGCAGTACTTC. It translates to CASSLAGAQGEQYF.

The chain combines TRBV6-5 with TRBJ1-2; tentatively, D is TRBD1 (5 bases). Germline lookup yields CDR1 MNHEY and CDR2 SVGAGI. V lost 6 bases and J 7 bases, leaving 21 bases between the germline ends. The CDR3 has 15 residues. The CDR3 is CASSRSPQGSVGYTF. In DNA, the CDR3 is TGTGCCAGCAGCCGATCCCCTCAGGGTTCTGTTGGCTACACCTTC.

This clone was observed a single time. This chain uses TRBV30 with TRBJ1-2, with D perhaps matching TRBD1 (6 bases). CDR1 GTSNPN and CDR2 SVGIG come from the germline V gene (reference sequence). The CDR3 covers 14 residues. V shed 1 base and J shed 5 bases, with 14 bases lying between them. The CDR3 sequence: CAWSGTVSGYGYTF. The CDR3 DNA reads TGTGCCTGGAGTGGGACAGTCAGTGGGTATGGCTACACCTTC.

The CDR3 DNA is TGCAGCGTTGTTCGGACACAGGCCTCCTACGAGCAGTACTTC. Amino acids: CSVVRTQASYEQYF. The chain joins TRBV29-1 to TRBJ2-7, with D possibly TRBD1 on 5 matching bases. Looked up from germline, CDR1 is SQVTM and CDR2 is ANQGSEA. The CDR3 totals 14 residues. V shed 4 bases and J shed 0 bases, with 13 bases lying between them.

A word on this clone: The sample has other DNA sequences that encode this CDR3 too. This chain uses TRBV2 with TRBJ2-5; 7 bases map to TRBD2. V dropped 7 bases and J dropped 3; count of bases not matched to a gene: 8. Germline assignment: CDR1 SNHLY and CDR2 FYNNEI. This CDR3 comprises 14 residues. The CDR3, as DNA: TGTGCCAGCACCAAGAGGCTAGCGGAAGAGACCCAGTACTTC. It is translated as CASTKRLAEETQYF.

The chain is built from TRBV27 and TRBJ1-2; D gene unclear. V was cut by 6 bases and J by 2 bases, with 13 bases left in between. CDR1 and CDR2 from the germline V gene are MNHEY and SMNVEV (reference sequence). CDR3 length equals 14 residues. The CDR3 region has the DNA TGTGCCAGCAGGGCAACGGGGAAGAACTATGGCTACACCTTC. It codes for CASRATGKNYGYTF.